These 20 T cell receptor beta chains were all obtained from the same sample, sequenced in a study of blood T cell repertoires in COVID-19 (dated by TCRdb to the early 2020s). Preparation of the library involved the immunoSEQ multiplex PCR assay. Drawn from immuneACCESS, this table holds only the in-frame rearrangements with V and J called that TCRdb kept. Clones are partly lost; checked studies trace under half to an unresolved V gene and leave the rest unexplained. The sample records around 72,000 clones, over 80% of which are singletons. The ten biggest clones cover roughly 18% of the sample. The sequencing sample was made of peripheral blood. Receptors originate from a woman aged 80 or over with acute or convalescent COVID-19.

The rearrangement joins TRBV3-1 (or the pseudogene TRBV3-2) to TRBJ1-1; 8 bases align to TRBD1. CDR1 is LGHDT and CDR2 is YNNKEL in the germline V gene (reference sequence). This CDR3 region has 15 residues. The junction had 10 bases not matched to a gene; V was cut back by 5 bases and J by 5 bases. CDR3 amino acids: CASSYLSTGDTEAFF. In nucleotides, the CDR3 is TGTGCCAGCAGCTACCTTTCGACAGGGGATACTGAAGCTTTCTTT.

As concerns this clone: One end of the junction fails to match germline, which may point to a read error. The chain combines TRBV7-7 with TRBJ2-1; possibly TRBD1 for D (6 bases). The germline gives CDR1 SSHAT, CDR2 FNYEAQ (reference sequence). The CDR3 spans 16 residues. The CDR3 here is CASSPVRGNSYNEQFF. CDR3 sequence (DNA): TGTGCTAGCAGCCCCGTGAGGGGGAACTCCTACAATGAGCAGTTCTTC.

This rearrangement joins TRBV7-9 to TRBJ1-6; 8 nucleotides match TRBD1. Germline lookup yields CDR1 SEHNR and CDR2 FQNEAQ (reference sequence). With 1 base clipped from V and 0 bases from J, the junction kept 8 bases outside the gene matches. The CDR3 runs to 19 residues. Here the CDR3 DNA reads TGTGCCAGCAGCTTAGTAGGACAGGGCCCCAGCTCCTATAATTCACCCCTCCACTTT. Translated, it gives CASSLVGQGPSSYNSPLHF.

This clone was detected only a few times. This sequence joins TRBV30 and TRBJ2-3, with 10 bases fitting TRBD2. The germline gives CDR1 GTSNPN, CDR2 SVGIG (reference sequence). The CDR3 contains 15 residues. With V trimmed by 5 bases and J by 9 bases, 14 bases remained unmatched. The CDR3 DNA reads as TGTGCCTGGGGAATCAAAGCGGGAGGGCCGGCCACGCAGTATTTT. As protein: CAWGIKAGGPATQYF.

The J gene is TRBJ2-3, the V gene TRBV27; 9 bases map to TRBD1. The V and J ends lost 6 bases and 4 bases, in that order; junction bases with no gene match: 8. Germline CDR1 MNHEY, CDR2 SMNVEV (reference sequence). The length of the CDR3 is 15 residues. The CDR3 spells CASSRDRVGSDTQYF. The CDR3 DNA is TGTGCCAGCAGCCGGGACAGGGTAGGGTCAGATACGCAGTATTTT.

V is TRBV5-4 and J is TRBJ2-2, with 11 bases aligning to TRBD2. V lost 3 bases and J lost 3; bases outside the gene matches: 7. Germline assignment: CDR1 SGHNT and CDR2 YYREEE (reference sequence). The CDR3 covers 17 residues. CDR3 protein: CASSSMVAGGDTGELFF. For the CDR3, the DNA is TGTGCCAGCAGCTCCATGGTAGCGGGGGGGGACACCGGGGAGCTGTTTTTT.

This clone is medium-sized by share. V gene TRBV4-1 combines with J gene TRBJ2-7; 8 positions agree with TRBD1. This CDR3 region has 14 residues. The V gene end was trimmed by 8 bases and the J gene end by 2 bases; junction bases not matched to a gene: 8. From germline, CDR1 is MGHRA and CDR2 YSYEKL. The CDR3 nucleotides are TGCGCCAGCCAACAGGAGACAGGGGCCTACGAGCAGTACTTC. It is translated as CASQQETGAYEQYF.

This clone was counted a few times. The CDR3 loop reads CASRVGVSNQPQHF. CDR3 bases: TGTGCCAGCAGGGTAGGGGTTAGCAATCAGCCCCAGCATTTT. The rearrangement joins TRBV6-5 to TRBJ1-5; D is possibly TRBD1 (5 bases). This CDR3 contains 14 residues. Trimming left V 6 bases short and J 0 bases short, with 9 bases between. The V gene's germline CDR1 is MNHEY and CDR2 SVGAGI.

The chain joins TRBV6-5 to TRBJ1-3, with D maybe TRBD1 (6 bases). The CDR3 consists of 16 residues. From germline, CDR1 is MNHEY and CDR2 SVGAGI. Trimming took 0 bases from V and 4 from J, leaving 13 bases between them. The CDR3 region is CASSYSEQGLGNTIYF. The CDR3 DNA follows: TGTGCCAGCAGTTACTCGGAACAGGGTCTCGGAAACACCATATATTTT.

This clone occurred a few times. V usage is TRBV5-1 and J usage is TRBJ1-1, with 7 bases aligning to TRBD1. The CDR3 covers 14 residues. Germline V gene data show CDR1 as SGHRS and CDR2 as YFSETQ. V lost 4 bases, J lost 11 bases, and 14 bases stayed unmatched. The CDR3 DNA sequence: TGCGCCAGCAGCCCGGGACAGACCCCTGTCTTTGCTTTCTTT. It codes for CASSPGQTPVFAFF.

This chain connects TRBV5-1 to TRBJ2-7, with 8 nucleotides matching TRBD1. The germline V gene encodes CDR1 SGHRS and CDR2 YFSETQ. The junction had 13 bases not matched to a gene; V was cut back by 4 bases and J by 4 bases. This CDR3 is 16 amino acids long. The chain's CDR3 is CASSPTGGGESYEQYF. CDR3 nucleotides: TGCGCCAGCAGCCCCACAGGGGGAGGTGAGTCGTACGAGCAGTACTTC.

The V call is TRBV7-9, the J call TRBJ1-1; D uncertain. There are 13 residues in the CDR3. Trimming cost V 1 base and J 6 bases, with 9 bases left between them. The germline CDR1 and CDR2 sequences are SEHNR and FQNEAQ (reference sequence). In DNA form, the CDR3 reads TGTGCCAGCAGCTTAGTAGGAGTCGCTGAAGCTTTCTTT. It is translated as CASSLVGVAEAFF.

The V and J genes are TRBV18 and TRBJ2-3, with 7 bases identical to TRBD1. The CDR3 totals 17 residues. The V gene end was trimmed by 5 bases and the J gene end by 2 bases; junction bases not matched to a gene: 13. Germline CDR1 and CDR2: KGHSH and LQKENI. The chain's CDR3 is CASSSTTPGQNTDTQYF. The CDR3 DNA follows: TGTGCCAGCTCATCTACTACGCCGGGACAGAACACAGATACGCAGTATTTT.

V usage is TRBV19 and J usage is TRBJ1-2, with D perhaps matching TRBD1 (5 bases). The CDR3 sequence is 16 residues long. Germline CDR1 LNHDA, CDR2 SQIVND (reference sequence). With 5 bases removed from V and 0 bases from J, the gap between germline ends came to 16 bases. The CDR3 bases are TGTGCCAGTAGTCTTCGGGTTGGACATTCTAACTATGGCTACACCTTC. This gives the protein CASSLRVGHSNYGYTF.

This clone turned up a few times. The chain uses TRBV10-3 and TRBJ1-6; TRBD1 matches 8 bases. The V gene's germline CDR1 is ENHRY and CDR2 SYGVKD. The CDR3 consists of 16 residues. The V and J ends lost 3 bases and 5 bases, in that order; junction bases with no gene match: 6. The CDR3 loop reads CAISEGQGVNNSPLHF. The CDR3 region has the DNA TGTGCCATCAGTGAAGGACAGGGAGTGAATAATTCACCCCTCCACTTT.

CDR3 in DNA: TGTGCCAGCAGCTTTGACGGGAAAAATCAGCCCCAGCATTTT. Translated, it gives CASSFDGKNQPQHF. This chain connects TRBV6-6 to TRBJ1-5, with D hard to call. The V and J ends lost 6 bases and 4 bases respectively, with 13 bases between them. This CDR3 is built from 14 residues. Germline V gene data show CDR1 as MNHNY and CDR2 as SVGAGI (reference sequence).

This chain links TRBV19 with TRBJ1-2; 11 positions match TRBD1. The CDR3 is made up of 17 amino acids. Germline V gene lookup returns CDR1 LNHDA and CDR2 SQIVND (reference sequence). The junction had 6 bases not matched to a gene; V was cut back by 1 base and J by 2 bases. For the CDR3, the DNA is TGTGCCAGTAGTATAGCCGTCGGACAGGGGGCCAACTATGGCTACACCTTC. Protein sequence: CASSIAVGQGANYGYTF.

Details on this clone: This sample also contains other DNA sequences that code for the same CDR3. This chain's CDR3 is CASSLPRGTANYGYTF. Written as DNA, the CDR3 is TGTGCCAGCAGCTTGCCCCGCGGGACAGCCAACTATGGCTACACCTTC. V gene TRBV7-9 combines with J gene TRBJ1-2; 7 nucleotides match TRBD1. The ends lost 3 bases at V and 2 bases at J; junction bases unmatched: 9. Germline CDR1 reads SEHNR; CDR2 reads FQNEAQ (reference sequence). This CDR3 contains 16 residues.

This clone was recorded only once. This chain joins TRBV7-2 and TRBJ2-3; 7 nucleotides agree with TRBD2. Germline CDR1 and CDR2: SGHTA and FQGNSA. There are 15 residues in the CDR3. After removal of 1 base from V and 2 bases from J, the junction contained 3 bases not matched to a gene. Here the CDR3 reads CASSLVAGDTDTQYF. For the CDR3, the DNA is TGTGCCAGCAGCTTAGTGGCGGGAGACACAGATACGCAGTATTTT.

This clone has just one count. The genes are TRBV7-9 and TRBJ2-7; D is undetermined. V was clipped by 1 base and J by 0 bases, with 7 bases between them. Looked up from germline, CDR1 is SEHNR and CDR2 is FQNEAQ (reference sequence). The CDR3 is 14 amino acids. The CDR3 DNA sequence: TGTGCCAGCAGCTTAGGGAGTATCTCCTACGAGCAGTACTTC. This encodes CASSLGSISYEQYF. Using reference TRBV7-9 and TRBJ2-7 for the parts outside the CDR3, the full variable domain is DTGVSQNPRHKITKRGQNVTFRCDPISEHNRLYWYRQTLGQGPEFLTYFQNEAQLEKSRLLSDRFSAERPKGSFSTLEIQRTEQGDSAMYLCASSLGSISYEQYFGPGTRLTVT.